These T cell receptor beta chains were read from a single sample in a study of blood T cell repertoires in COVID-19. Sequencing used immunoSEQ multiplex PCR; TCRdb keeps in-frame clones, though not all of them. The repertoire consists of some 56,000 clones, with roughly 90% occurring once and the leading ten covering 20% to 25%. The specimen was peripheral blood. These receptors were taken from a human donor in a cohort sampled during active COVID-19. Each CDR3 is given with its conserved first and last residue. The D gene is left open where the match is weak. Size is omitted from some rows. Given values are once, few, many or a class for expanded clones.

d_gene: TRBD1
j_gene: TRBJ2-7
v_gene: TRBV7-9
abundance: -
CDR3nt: TGTGCCAGCAGCTTCGGGACAGGGACCTACGAGCAGTACTTC
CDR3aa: CASSFGTGTYEQYF

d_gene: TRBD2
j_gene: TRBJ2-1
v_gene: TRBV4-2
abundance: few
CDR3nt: TGTGCCAGCAGCCAAGGGGACTACCTCCTCCCTGGGGAGCAGTTCTTC
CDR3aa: CASSQGDYLLPGEQFF

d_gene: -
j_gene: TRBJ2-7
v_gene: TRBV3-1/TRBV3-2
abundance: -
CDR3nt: TGTGCCAGCAGCCAAGTTGGGGGCCAGGGGCAGTACTTC
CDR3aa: CASSQVGGQGQYF

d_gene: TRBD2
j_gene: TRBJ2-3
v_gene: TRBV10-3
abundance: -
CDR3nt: TGTGCCATCAGTGAGTCTTTCGCGGTAGCGGGGGGGCCGGTGGATACGCAGTATTTT
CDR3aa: CAISESFAVAGGPVDTQYF

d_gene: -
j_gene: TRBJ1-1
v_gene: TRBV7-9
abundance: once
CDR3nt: TGTGCCAGCAGCCCAGGGAATAAGGACACTGAAGCTTTCTTT
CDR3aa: CASSPGNKDTEAFF

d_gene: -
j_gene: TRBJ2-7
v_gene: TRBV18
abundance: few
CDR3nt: TGTGCCAGCTCATCCGGGACAAGGGAGCAGTACTTC
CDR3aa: CASSSGTREQYF

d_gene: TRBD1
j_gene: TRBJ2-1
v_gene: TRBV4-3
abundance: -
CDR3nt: TGCGCCAGCAGCCAAGATCTGGGACAGGGGACCAACAATGAGCAGTTCTTC
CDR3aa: CASSQDLGQGTNNEQFF

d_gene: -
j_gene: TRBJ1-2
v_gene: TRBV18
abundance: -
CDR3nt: TGTGCCAGCTCATCCGACACGGATGGCTACACCTTC
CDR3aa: CASSSDTDGYTF

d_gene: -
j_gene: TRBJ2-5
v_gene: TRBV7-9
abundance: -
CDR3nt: TGTGCCAGCAGCCAGTCAGGGTTCAAAGGGGAGACCCAGTACTTC
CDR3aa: CASSQSGFKGETQYF

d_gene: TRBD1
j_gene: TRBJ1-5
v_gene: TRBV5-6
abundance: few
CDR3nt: TGTGCCAGCAGCGTGACAGGGGGAGGTCAGCCCCAGCATTTT
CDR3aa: CASSVTGGGQPQHF

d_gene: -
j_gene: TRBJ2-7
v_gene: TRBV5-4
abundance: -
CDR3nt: TGTGCCAGCAGCTTGCCCGGGGCCTACGAGCAGTACTTC
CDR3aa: CASSLPGAYEQYF

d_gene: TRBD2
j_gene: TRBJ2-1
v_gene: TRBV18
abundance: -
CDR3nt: TGTGCCAGCTCACCACCGGGGACTATAGATGAGCAGTTCTTC
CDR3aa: CASSPPGTIDEQFF

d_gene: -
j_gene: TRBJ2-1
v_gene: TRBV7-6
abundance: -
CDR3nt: TGTGCCAGCAGCGCAGCAGGGGGGAATGAGCAGTTCTTC
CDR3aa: CASSAAGGNEQFF

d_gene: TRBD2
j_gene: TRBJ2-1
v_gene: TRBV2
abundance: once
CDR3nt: TGTGCCAGCACAGGACTAGCGGGGGGGCTGGGCAATGAGCAGTTCTTC
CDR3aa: CASTGLAGGLGNEQFF

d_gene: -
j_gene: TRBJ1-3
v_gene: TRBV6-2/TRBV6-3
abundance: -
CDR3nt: TGTGCCAGCAGTTACGCGAGCTCCTCTGGAAACACCATATATTTT
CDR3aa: CASSYASSSGNTIYF

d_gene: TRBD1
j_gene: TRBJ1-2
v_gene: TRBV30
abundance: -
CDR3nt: TGTGCCTGGAGTGTTGCGGGTACAGGGGGTGGCTACACCTTC
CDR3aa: CAWSVAGTGGGYTF

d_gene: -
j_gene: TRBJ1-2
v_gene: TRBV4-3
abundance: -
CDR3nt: TGCGCCAGCAGCCATGACGGGGTCAACTATGGCTACACCTTC
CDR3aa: CASSHDGVNYGYTF

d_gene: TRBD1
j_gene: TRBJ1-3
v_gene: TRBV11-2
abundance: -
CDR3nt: TGTGCCAGCAGCTTAGGCGGGACAGGGGCCACCATATATTTT
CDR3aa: CASSLGGTGATIYF

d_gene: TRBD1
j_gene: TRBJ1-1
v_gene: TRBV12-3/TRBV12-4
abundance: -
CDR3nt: TGTGCCAGCAGTAGACAGGGACTCACTGAAGCTTTCTTT
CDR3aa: CASSRQGLTEAFF

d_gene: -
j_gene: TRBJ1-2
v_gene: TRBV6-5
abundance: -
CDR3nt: TGTGCCAGCAGGGCAGGGCACAACTATGGCTACACCTTC
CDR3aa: CASRAGHNYGYTF

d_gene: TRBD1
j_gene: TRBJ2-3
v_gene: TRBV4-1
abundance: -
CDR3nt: TGCGCCAGCAGCCAAGATCGACAGGGCATCACAGATACGCAGTATTTT
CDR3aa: CASSQDRQGITDTQYF

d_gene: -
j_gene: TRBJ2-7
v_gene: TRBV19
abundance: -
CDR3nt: TGTGCCAGTAGTATAGATTTGGGGCGCTACGAGCAGTACTTC
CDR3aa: CASSIDLGRYEQYF

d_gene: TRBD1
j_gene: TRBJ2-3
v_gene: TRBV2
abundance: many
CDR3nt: TGTGCCAGGAGCACAGGGGCCTTCACAGATACGCAGTATTTT
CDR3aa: CARSTGAFTDTQYF

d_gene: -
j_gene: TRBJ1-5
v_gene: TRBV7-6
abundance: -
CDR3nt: TGTGCCAGCAGCTTAGGGCCGCAGGGTTCCCAGCATTTT
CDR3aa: CASSLGPQGSQHF

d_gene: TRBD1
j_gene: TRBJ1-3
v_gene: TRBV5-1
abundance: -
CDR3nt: TGCGCCAGCAGCGTGGACAGGGGGCGAGGAGGAAACACCATATATTTT
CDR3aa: CASSVDRGRGGNTIYF

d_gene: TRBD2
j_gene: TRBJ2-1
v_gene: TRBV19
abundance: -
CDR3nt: TGTGCCAGTAGTGCATACCGGCTAGCGGGGTACGTTGAGCAGTTCTTC
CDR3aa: CASSAYRLAGYVEQFF

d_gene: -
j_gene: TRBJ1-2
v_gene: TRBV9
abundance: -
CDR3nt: TGTGCCAGCACCCCTACTACAGGGTACTATGGCTACACCTTC
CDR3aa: CASTPTTGYYGYTF

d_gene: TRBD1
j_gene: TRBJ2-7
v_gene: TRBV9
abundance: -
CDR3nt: TGTGCCAGCAGCCGGGGGGGGGACAGGGGCTACGAGCAGTACTTC
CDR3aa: CASSRGGDRGYEQYF

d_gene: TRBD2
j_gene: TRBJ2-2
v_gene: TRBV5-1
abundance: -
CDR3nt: TGCGCCAGCAGCACGGGACTAGCGGGCACCGGGGAGCTGTTTTTT
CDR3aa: CASSTGLAGTGELFF

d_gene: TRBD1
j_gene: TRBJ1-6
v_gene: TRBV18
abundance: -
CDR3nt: TGTGCCAGCTCACCACTGCCCGGGACAGGGTCCTATAATTCACCCCTCCACTTT
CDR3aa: CASSPLPGTGSYNSPLHF

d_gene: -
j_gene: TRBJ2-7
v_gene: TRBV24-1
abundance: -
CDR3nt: TGTGCCACCAGTGATTTGACCGGACAGAGCTCCTACGAGCAGTACTTC
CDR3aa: CATSDLTGQSSYEQYF

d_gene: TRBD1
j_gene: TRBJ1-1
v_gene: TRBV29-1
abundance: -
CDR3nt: TGCAGCGTTGAGACAGGGGGTTACACTGAAGCTTTCTTT
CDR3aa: CSVETGGYTEAFF

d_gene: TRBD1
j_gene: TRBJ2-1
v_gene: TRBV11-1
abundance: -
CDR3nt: TGTGCCAGCAGTACACAGGGGTCTGAGCAGTTCTTC
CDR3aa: CASSTQGSEQFF

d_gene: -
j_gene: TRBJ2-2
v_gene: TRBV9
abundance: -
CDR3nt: TGTGCCAGCAGCGTAGTCCGGGGGGCGGACACCGGGGAGCTGTTTTTT
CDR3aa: CASSVVRGADTGELFF

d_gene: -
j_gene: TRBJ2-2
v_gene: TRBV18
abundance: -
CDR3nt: TGTGCCAGCTCACAAAAGCCGACAGGGAACACCGGGGAGCTGTTTTTT
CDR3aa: CASSQKPTGNTGELFF

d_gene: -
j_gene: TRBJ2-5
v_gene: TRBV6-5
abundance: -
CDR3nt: TGTGCCAGCAGTTACTCAGGGACATTAGGAGAGACCCAGTACTTC
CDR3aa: CASSYSGTLGETQYF

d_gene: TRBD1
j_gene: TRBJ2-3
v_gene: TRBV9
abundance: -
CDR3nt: TGTGCCAGCAGCGGGGGACAGGGGGCCACAGATACGCAGTATTTT
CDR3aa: CASSGGQGATDTQYF

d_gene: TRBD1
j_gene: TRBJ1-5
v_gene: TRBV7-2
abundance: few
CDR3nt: TGTGCCAGCAGCCTCGACAGGGGTAATGGGCCCCAGCATTTT
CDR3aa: CASSLDRGNGPQHF

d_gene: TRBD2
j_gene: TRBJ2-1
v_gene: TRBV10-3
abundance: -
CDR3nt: TGTGCCATCAGTGAATCTAGCGGGGTAGGTAATGAGCAGTTCTTC
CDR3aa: CAISESSGVGNEQFF

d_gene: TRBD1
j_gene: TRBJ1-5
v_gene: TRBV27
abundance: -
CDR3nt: TGTGCCAGCAGTATTCAGGGGGCCGATCAGCCCCAGCATTTT
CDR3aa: CASSIQGADQPQHF

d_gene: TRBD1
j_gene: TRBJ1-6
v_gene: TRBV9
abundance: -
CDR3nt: TGTGCCAGCAGCCAAACCAAGGACAGGGGGAATTCACCCCTCCACTTT
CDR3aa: CASSQTKDRGNSPLHF

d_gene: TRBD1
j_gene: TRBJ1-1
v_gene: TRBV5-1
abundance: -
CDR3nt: TGCGCCAGCAGCTTCACCAGGGGGCTAGGCACTGAAGCTTTCTTT
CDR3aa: CASSFTRGLGTEAFF